The clone carrying this T cell receptor beta chain was counted between two and nine times. What it binds is not known. These data belong to a study of CD8 T cells in ankylosing spondylitis. Whole-study findings and limits: Typical of ankylosing spondylitis blood, it appeared, was a TCR beta motif of roughly eight highly homologous variants.

One entry per CDR3 protein results from TCRdb running MiXCR on the 5' RACE reads. The repertoire holds fewer than 500,000 distinct CDR3 sequences, with more than 25% as singletons. Germline CDR1 DFQATT, CDR2 SNEGSKA (reference sequence). The length of the CDR3 is 13 residues. The ends were cut back, 1 base at V and 0 bases at J, with 6 bases in the middle. The receptor's source is a male donor with ankylosing spondylitis. Source material: blood, either unsorted or a sorted T cell fraction (not recorded which). The chain is built from TRBV20-1 and TRBJ1-1; D is uncertain. The chain's CDR3 is CSARVSLNTEAFF. DNA for the CDR3: TGCAGTGCTAGAGTCAGCCTGAACACTGAAGCTTTCTTT.